The rows below give T cell receptor beta chains drawn from one sample of a study of regulatory T cells in long-lasting Graves disease. TCRdb reprocessed the multiplex PCR reads via MiXCR and lists one record per CDR3 protein. The table lists about 520,000 distinct CDR3 sequences, about 12% of them singletons. This sample was shared with a second study, whose subject was T cells in Graves' hyperthyroidism and ophthalmopathy.

The sequencing here drew on peripheral blood mononuclear cells (PBMCs), taken at new diagnosis, from a patient treated with antithyroid drugs. The receptor source for this set is a woman in her twenties or thirties with Graves disease. CDR3s include the opening cysteine and the closing phenylalanine or tryptophan.

v_call: TRBV29-1; j_call: TRBJ2-1; cdr3_aa: CSVRGGSYNEQFF
v_call: TRBV5-1; j_call: TRBJ2-1; cdr3_aa: CASSERTGGHEQFF
v_call: TRBV12-3/TRBV12-4; j_call: TRBJ2-1; cdr3_aa: CASILTSGINEQFF
v_call: TRBV3-1; j_call: TRBJ1-2; cdr3_aa: CASSPRRGAAYGYTF
v_call: TRBV19; j_call: TRBJ2-1; cdr3_aa: CASSKRGKGYLYDEQFF
v_call: TRBV20-1; j_call: TRBJ2-7; cdr3_aa: CSARDKGGITYEQYF
v_call: TRBV19; j_call: TRBJ1-6; cdr3_aa: CASSPPQRPNSPLHF
v_call: TRBV6-1; j_call: TRBJ1-5; cdr3_aa: CASSAMAGEGQPQHF
v_call: TRBV27; j_call: TRBJ2-6; cdr3_aa: CASSPVLSGANVLTF
v_call: TRBV5-6; j_call: TRBJ2-7; cdr3_aa: CASSLGIGFNEQYF
v_call: TRBV6-1; j_call: TRBJ1-5; cdr3_aa: CASTVDRSGNQPQHF
v_call: TRBV12-3/TRBV12-4; j_call: TRBJ2-5; cdr3_aa: CASSLSLVETQYF
v_call: TRBV28; j_call: TRBJ1-6; cdr3_aa: CASSEDGTSYNSPLHF
v_call: TRBV20-1; j_call: TRBJ2-1; cdr3_aa: CSAKPWGRAANEQFF
v_call: TRBV20-1; j_call: TRBJ2-7; cdr3_aa: CSARDWGQGKNEQYF
v_call: TRBV18; j_call: TRBJ1-2; cdr3_aa: CASSPRLGQDNYGYTF
v_call: TRBV5-1; j_call: TRBJ2-1; cdr3_aa: CASSVSWGREFYNEQFF